The 24 T cell receptor beta chains listed next were all sequenced from one sample in a study of blood T cell repertoires in COVID-19. Data came from immunoSEQ multiplex PCR; TCRdb stores just in-frame clones and leaves some out. The table has some 230,000 clones, 83% seen once. Sample: peripheral blood. The receptors were gathered from a woman between 50 and 59 years old with acute or convalescent COVID-19.

This chain uses TRBV6-1 with TRBJ2-1; 13 bases are shared with TRBD2. The ends lost 4 bases at V and 9 bases at J; junction bases unmatched: 15. The CDR3 extends over 18 amino acids. Germline assignment: CDR1 MNHNS and CDR2 SASEGT. CDR3: CASSGTSGGPINAGEQFF. CDR3 in DNA: TGTGCCAGCAGTGGGACTAGCGGGGGCCCGATAAACGCTGGTGAGCAGTTCTTC.

This chain connects TRBV24-1 to TRBJ2-1; TRBD1 might be the D (5 bases). The germline CDR1 and CDR2 sequences are KGHDR and SFDVKD. The CDR3 runs to 11 residues. Trimming left V 6 bases short and J 11 bases short, with 10 bases between. The CDR3 region is CATSYDSQQFF. CDR3 in DNA: TGTGCCACCAGTTATGACAGCCAGCAGTTCTTC.

This clone showed up just a few times. V usage is TRBV19 and J usage is TRBJ1-5; the match to TRBD1 covers 7 bases. The CDR3 extends over 16 amino acids. The germline gives CDR1 LNHDA, CDR2 SQIVND (reference sequence). Trimming took 7 bases from V and 3 from J; bases not matched to a gene: 12. The CDR3 is CASTPGGQVINQPQHF. CDR3 nucleotide sequence: TGTGCCAGTACCCCAGGGGGGCAGGTTATCAATCAGCCCCAGCATTTT.

V is TRBV12-3 or TRBV12-4 and J is TRBJ1-6, with D possibly TRBD1 on 5 matching bases. Trimming left V 1 base short and J 14 bases short, with 12 bases between. The CDR3 length is 13 residues. The CDR3 spells CASSLDQGSTLHF. In DNA form, the CDR3 reads TGTGCCAGCAGTTTAGATCAGGGTTCGACCCTCCACTTT.

The chain has TRBV6-5 and TRBJ2-1, with 8 nucleotides matching TRBD2. The germline V gene has CDR1 MNHEY and CDR2 SVGAGI. V lost 7 bases and J lost 9; bases outside the gene matches: 14. The CDR3 is 15 residues long. The CDR3 loop reads CASIGRSGGPGEQFF. CDR3 bases: TGTGCCAGCATTGGGAGGTCGGGAGGGCCGGGTGAGCAGTTCTTC.

The V call is TRBV28, the J call TRBJ1-3; 8 nucleotides line up with TRBD1. Trimming removed 1 base from V and 2 bases from J; junction bases left unmatched: 7. CDR3 length: 17 residues. Looked up from germline, CDR1 is MDHEN and CDR2 is SYDVKM. CDR3 DNA: TGTGCCAGCAGTTTATCCCGAGCAGGGGGCACTGGAAACACCATATATTTT. This gives the protein CASSLSRAGGTGNTIYF.

For this clone: A read error is possible here, since a much larger clone lies one base away. The chain recombines TRBV2 with TRBJ2-3; no firm D call. CDR3 length: 11 amino acids. Germline CDR1 SNHLY, CDR2 FYNNEI. V lost 6 bases, J lost 2 bases, and 3 bases lay in between. The CDR3 DNA follows: TGTGCCAGCAGCCTCACAGATACGCAGTATTTT. Its translation is CASSLTDTQYF. Supplemented by reference TRBV2 and TRBJ2-3, the full variable domain reads EPEVTQTPSHQVTQMGQEVILRCVPISNHLYFYWYRQILGQKVEFLVSFYNNEISEKSEIFDDQFSVERPDGSNFTLKIRSTKLEDSAMYFCASSLTDTQYFGPGTRLTVL.

The rearrangement joins TRBV11-3 to TRBJ1-3; 8 nucleotides agree with TRBD1. V was pared by 5 bases and J by 3 bases, with 9 bases of the junction left unmatched. This CDR3 spans 16 amino acids. CDR1 and CDR2 (germline): SGHNT, YENEEA. The CDR3 nucleotides read TGTGCCAGCAGCAACCGGGACAGGTACTTTGGAAACACCATATATTTT. Protein sequence: CASSNRDRYFGNTIYF.

J is TRBJ2-7 and V is TRBV7-9; D is unresolved. The germline V gene encodes CDR1 SEHNR and CDR2 FQNEAQ (reference sequence). Between the trimmed V and J ends, which lost 2 bases and 5 bases, there was a span of 4 bases. The CDR3 has 11 amino acids. The CDR3 spells CASSLSDEQYF. The CDR3 coding sequence is TGTGCCAGCAGCTTATCGGACGAGCAGTACTTC. Complete variable domain (other parts from reference TRBV7-9 and TRBJ2-7): DTGVSQNPRHKITKRGQNVTFRCDPISEHNRLYWYRQTLGQGPEFLTYFQNEAQLEKSRLLSDRFSAERPKGSFSTLEIQRTEQGDSAMYLCASSLSDEQYFGPGTRLTVT.

V gene TRBV11-2 combines with J gene TRBJ2-3; tentative D call: TRBD1 (6 bases). V lost 7 bases, J lost 6 bases, and 17 bases lay in between. CDR3 length: 14 amino acids. Per the germline V gene, CDR1 is SGHAT and CDR2 is FQNNGV. In DNA form, the CDR3 reads TGTGCCAGCAAATTGGGGACAATAACGGATACGCAGTATTTT. Its protein is CASKLGTITDTQYF.

Only one count was recorded for this clone. The chain recombines TRBV7-9 with TRBJ2-2; D unclear. The V end lost 5 bases, the J end lost 6 bases, and 19 bases lay between the germline ends. Germline values: CDR1 SEHNR, CDR2 FQNEAQ (reference sequence). The CDR3 is made up of 16 amino acids. In DNA form, the CDR3 reads TGTGCCAGCAGCGTCCTTTACCGGGTCCCACCCGGGGAGCTGTTTTTT. As protein: CASSVLYRVPPGELFF.

The chain recombines TRBV11-2 with TRBJ1-2, with D maybe TRBD1 (5 bases). The V end lost 5 bases, the J end lost 13 bases, and 20 bases lay between the germline ends. There are 13 residues in the CDR3. Germline V gene sequence: CDR1 SGHAT, CDR2 FQNNGV. The CDR3 spells CASSPLAGRRGTF. In DNA form, the CDR3 reads TGTGCCAGCAGCCCCCTCGCAGGACGAAGGGGCACCTTC.

The chain employs TRBV5-5 and TRBJ2-7; 13 nucleotides align to TRBD2. This CDR3 is built from 18 residues. V lost 1 base, J lost 4 bases, and 11 bases stayed unmatched. Germline assignment: CDR1 SGHKS and CDR2 YYEKEE (reference sequence). The CDR3 here is CASSLKSLAGGFRYEQYF. The CDR3 DNA reads as TGTGCCAGCAGCTTGAAATCACTAGCGGGAGGGTTTAGGTACGAGCAGTACTTC.

The chain joins TRBV4-3 to TRBJ2-1; D is unresolved. Germline V CDR1 and CDR2: LGHNA, YSLEER. CDR3 size: 14 residues. V gave up 1 base and J gave up 6 bases, with 10 bases separating them. CDR3 sequence: CASSQVIDSNEQFF. The CDR3 DNA follows: TGCGCCAGCAGCCAAGTTATTGATAGCAATGAGCAGTTCTTC.

The rearrangement joins TRBV4-1 to TRBJ2-1, with 10 bases fitting TRBD2. CDR1 and CDR2 from the germline V gene are MGHRA and YSYEKL. Losses at the gene ends were 2 bases for V and 8 bases for J; bases not matched to a gene: 9. This CDR3 is built from 16 residues. CDR3 nucleotide sequence: TGCGCCAGCAGCCAAAGGCTAGCGGGAGATGCGGATGAGCAGTTCTTC. As protein: CASSQRLAGDADEQFF.

Worth noting for this clone: One end of the junction fails to match germline, which may point to a read error. The CDR3 nucleotides are TGTGCCACCAGCGGGGGGGCTTTCTTT. Amino acid sequence: CATSGGAFF. This chain links TRBV7-9 with TRBJ1-1; tentative D call: TRBD1 (5 bases). The CDR3 covers 9 residues. Germline-derived CDR1 and CDR2 are SEHNR and FQNEAQ (reference sequence).

The chain employs TRBV5-6 and TRBJ2-1; 10 bases agree with TRBD2. Trimming took 2 bases from V and 5 from J; bases not matched to a gene: 7. CDR1 and CDR2 from the germline V gene are SGHDT and YYEEEE. The CDR3 sequence is 16 residues long. The CDR3 region is CASSFSSGRADNEQFF. Here the CDR3 DNA reads TGTGCCAGCAGCTTCTCCAGCGGGAGGGCGGACAATGAGCAGTTCTTC.

The V call is TRBV7-8, the J call TRBJ2-7; tentative D call: TRBD2 (6 bases). Germline assignment: CDR1 SGHVS and CDR2 FQNEAQ. Trimming took 1 base from V and 2 from J, leaving 15 bases between them. The CDR3 contains 16 residues. CDR3 nucleotides: TGTGCCAGCAGCTTAGGTGTAGGGGAGGTCCCCTACGAGCAGTACTTC. Translated: CASSLGVGEVPYEQYF.

V gene TRBV30 combines with J gene TRBJ1-6; 10 nucleotides agree with TRBD1. CDR1 is GTSNPN, CDR2 SVGIG, per germline (reference sequence). This CDR3 comprises 14 residues. With 4 bases clipped from V and 9 bases from J, the junction kept 6 bases outside the gene matches. The chain's CDR3 is CAWTLGTGASPLHF. The CDR3, as DNA: TGTGCCTGGACCTTAGGGACAGGGGCTTCACCCCTCCACTTT. The entire variable domain, with the rest obtained from reference TRBV30 and TRBJ1-6, is as follows: SQTIHQWPATLVQPVGSPLSLECTVEGTSNPNLYWYRQAAGRGLQLLFYSVGIGQISSEVPQNLSASRPQDRQFILSSKKLLLSDSGFYLCAWTLGTGASPLHFGNGTRLTVT.

V gene TRBV5-1 combines with J gene TRBJ2-5; D is perhaps TRBD2 (5 bases). CDR1 is SGHRS and CDR2 is YFSETQ in the germline V gene. The CDR3 loop spans 14 amino acids. Trimming left V 0 bases short and J 5 bases short, with 11 bases between. The DNA for the CDR3 is TGCGCCAGCAGCTTGGTATTGGGAGAGGAGACCCAGTACTTC. It encodes CASSLVLGEETQYF.

The chain recombines TRBV5-4 with TRBJ1-6; a possible D gene is TRBD1 (5 bases). Trimming stripped 1 base from V and 4 bases from J, with 12 bases between. CDR1 SGHNT and CDR2 YYREEE come from the germline V gene (reference sequence). The CDR3 is 16 residues long. The CDR3 DNA reads as TGTGCCAGCAGCTTGTATTTGGCAGGGTATAATTCACCCCTCCACTTT. This codes for CASSLYLAGYNSPLHF.

CDR3 loop: CASSAGYPDTQYF. CDR3 in DNA: TGTGCCAGTAGTGCAGGGTATCCAGATACGCAGTATTTT. The genes are TRBV19 and TRBJ2-3; D might be TRBD1 (5 bases). The CDR3 runs 13 residues. V gave up 5 bases and J gave up 4 bases, with 10 bases separating them. Germline CDR1 is LNHDA and CDR2 is SQIVND (reference sequence).

The V call is TRBV7-9, the J call TRBJ1-4; tentative D call: TRBD1 (6 bases). The CDR3 extends over 15 amino acids. Trimming took 4 bases from V and 4 from J, leaving 13 bases between them. Germline CDR1 SEHNR, CDR2 FQNEAQ (reference sequence). CDR3 loop: CASSSGDMINEKLFF. CDR3 sequence (DNA): TGTGCCAGCAGCTCCGGGGACATGATTAATGAAAAACTGTTTTTT.

The rearrangement links TRBV6-6 to TRBJ1-4; 9 nucleotides match TRBD1. V lost 5 bases to trimming and J lost 7 bases; unmatched junction nucleotides: 17. The V gene's germline CDR1 is MNHNY and CDR2 SVGAGI (reference sequence). This CDR3 region has 18 residues. CDR3 region: CASSPVYPGQGGGEKLFF. CDR3 sequence (DNA): TGTGCCAGCAGTCCCGTCTACCCGGGACAGGGAGGGGGTGAAAAACTGTTTTTT.